The rows below give T cell receptor beta chains drawn from one sample of a study of cytomegalovirus exposure and HLA in healthy donors. Generated by immunoSEQ multiplex PCR, the TCRdb table keeps only in-frame clones and is missing some. The sample carries tens of thousands of clones, under 96% recorded once. Sequencing was carried out using PBMCs. These receptors originate from a woman under 30 in good health and CMV-seropositive. The CDR3 runs from the conserved cysteine through the conserved F or W. A D gene is named only where the DNA matches it firmly. Clone size is given for some rows only: seen once, a few or many times, or a class if the clone is expanded.

clone_size d_call j_call v_call cdr3_aa cdr3_nt
NA NA TRBJ1-1 TRBV29-1 CSVNGVRSEAFF TGCAGCGTCAACGGGGTAAGGTCTGAAGCTTTCTTT
NA NA TRBJ2-6 TRBV7-8 CASSLARGSGANVLTF TGTGCCAGCAGCTTAGCCAGGGGCTCTGGGGCCAACGTCCTGACTTTC
NA TRBD2 TRBJ2-3 TRBV19 CASRTSGASTDTQYF TGTGCCAGTAGGACTAGCGGGGCTAGCACAGATACGCAGTATTTT
NA NA TRBJ2-1 TRBV27 CASRRYANEQFF TGTGCCAGCAGACGCTACGCAAATGAGCAGTTCTTC
NA NA TRBJ2-3 TRBV9 CASSEEGASTDTQYF TGTGCCAGCAGCGAAGAAGGGGCCAGCACAGATACGCAGTATTTT
NA NA TRBJ1-5 TRBV11-1 CASSLPGEQPQHF TGTGCCAGCAGCTTACCAGGGGAGCAGCCCCAGCATTTT
NA NA TRBJ1-5 TRBV28 CASSLRTGRSNQPQHF TGTGCCAGCAGTTTAAGAACAGGGCGTAGCAATCAGCCCCAGCATTTT
NA NA TRBJ1-1 TRBV6-4 CASTQGPTEAFF TGTGCCAGCACACAGGGACCCACTGAAGCTTTCTTT
NA NA TRBJ1-1 TRBV29-1 CSVRAGDYVEAFF TGCAGCGTTAGGGCAGGGGATTATGTTGAAGCTTTCTTT
NA NA TRBJ2-5 TRBV5-1 CASGGTQETQYF TGCGCCAGCGGGGGGACTCAAGAGACCCAGTACTTC
NA TRBD1 TRBJ2-7 TRBV5-8 CASSFDRESEQYF TGTGCCAGCAGTTTCGACAGGGAGAGCGAGCAGTACTTC
NA NA TRBJ1-2 TRBV30 CASGVVYGYTF TGTGCTTCAGGGGTTGTCTATGGCTACACCTTC
NA NA TRBJ2-1 TRBV28 CASSSSLNSYNEQFF TGTGCCAGCAGTTCCAGTCTTAACTCCTACAATGAGCAGTTCTTC
NA TRBD1 TRBJ1-2 TRBV5-1 CASTDRVQYGYTF TGCGCCAGCACAGACAGGGTGCAGTATGGCTACACCTTC
NA NA TRBJ1-4 TRBV6-1 CASSALGVPTFEKLFF TGTGCCAGCAGTGCCCTAGGGGTGCCGACATTCGAAAAACTGTTTTTT
NA TRBD1 TRBJ1-1 TRBV4-3 CASSQGTQGATEAFF TGCGCCAGCAGCCAGGGGACACAGGGGGCAACTGAAGCTTTCTTT
NA TRBD1 TRBJ1-3 TRBV19 CASSAGQDDFGNTIYF TGTGCCAGTAGTGCGGGACAGGACGACTTTGGAAACACCATATATTTT
NA NA TRBJ2-2 TRBV7-3 CASSSTTNTGELFF TGTGCCAGCAGCTCGACAACGAACACCGGGGAGCTGTTTTTT
few NA TRBJ1-4 TRBV7-6 CASSPWDTSSTNEKLFF TGTGCCAGCAGCCCGTGGGACACCTCCTCAACTAATGAAAAACTGTTTTTT
once NA TRBJ2-7 TRBV27 CASSSYRDRLVTGNEQYF TGTGCCAGCAGCTCATACCGGGACAGACTAGTTACAGGGAATGAGCAGTACTTC
NA NA TRBJ1-2 TRBV20-1 CSGSDYGYTF TGCAGTGGTTCAGACTATGGCTACACCTTC
NA NA TRBJ1-4 TRBV19 CASSPFMTGEKLFF TGTGCCAGTAGTCCGTTCATGACTGGGGAAAAACTGTTTTTT
NA NA TRBJ2-1 TRBV4-1 CASSTPGQLYNEQFF TGCGCCAGCAGCACCCCGGGACAACTCTACAATGAGCAGTTCTTC
NA TRBD2 TRBJ2-5 TRBV7-3 CASSPGLAGDGTQYF TGTGCCAGCAGCCCCGGACTAGCGGGAGACGGGACCCAGTACTTC
NA NA TRBJ2-1 TRBV18 CASSPTGVYNEQFF TGTGCCAGCTCACCGACAGGAGTATACAATGAGCAGTTCTTC
NA TRBD1 TRBJ2-4 TRBV25-1 CASRPTGGFKNIQYF TGTGCCAGCAGACCTACAGGGGGATTCAAAAACATTCAGTACTTC
NA NA TRBJ2-5 TRBV9 CASSVSAGFNQETQYF TGTGCCAGCAGCGTATCCGCAGGGTTTAACCAGGAGACCCAGTACTTC
NA NA TRBJ2-7 TRBV30 CAWSDLAPNEQYF TGTGCCTGGAGTGACTTAGCACCCAACGAGCAGTACTTC
NA NA TRBJ2-7 TRBV4-1 CASSQESAGYYEQYF TGCGCCAGCAGCCAAGAGTCCGCAGGTTACTACGAGCAGTACTTC
NA TRBD2 TRBJ2-7 TRBV4-1 CASSAGTSGSTSYEQYF TGCGCCAGCAGCGCCGGGACTAGCGGGAGTACCTCCTACGAGCAGTACTTC
NA TRBD1 TRBJ2-7 TRBV6-6 CASSDTGAQSYEQYF TGTGCCAGCAGTGATACAGGGGCACAATCCTACGAGCAGTACTTC
NA NA TRBJ2-7 TRBV11-1 CASSLNISGASYEQYF TGTGCCAGCAGCTTAAATATTAGTGGGGCCTCCTACGAGCAGTACTTC
NA NA TRBJ2-1 TRBV7-9 CASSSIAVVNEQFF TGTGCCAGCAGTTCCATAGCGGTTGTCAATGAGCAGTTCTTC
NA NA TRBJ2-5 TRBV11-3 CASSLGRLAPQETQYF TGTGCCAGCAGCTTAGGGCGGCTAGCGCCACAAGAGACCCAGTACTTC
once NA TRBJ1-1 TRBV28 CASSLHRMNTEAFF TGTGCCAGCAGTCTGCACAGGATGAACACTGAAGCTTTCTTT
NA NA TRBJ1-2 TRBV14 CASSQVGGGAYGYTF TGTGCCAGCAGCCAAGTGGGAGGAGGTGCCTATGGCTACACCTTC
NA TRBD1 TRBJ1-1 TRBV11-3 CASSSGTENTEAFF TGTGCCAGCAGCTCCGGGACAGAGAACACTGAAGCTTTCTTT
NA NA TRBJ2-5 TRBV6-1 CASSEMFGVSEKETQYF TGTGCCAGCAGTGAAATGTTCGGGGTCAGTGAGAAAGAGACCCAGTACTTC
once NA TRBJ2-5 TRBV5-6 CASSDTQETQYF TGTGCCAGCAGCGACACCCAAGAGACCCAGTACTTC
NA TRBD2 TRBJ2-7 TRBV16 CASSQRSSGRSYEQYF TGTGCCAGCAGCCAAAGGAGCAGCGGGAGATCGTACGAGCAGTACTTC
NA NA TRBJ2-7 TRBV27 CASSLKVGGEQYF TGTGCCAGCAGTTTAAAAGTAGGGGGCGAGCAGTACTTC
NA NA TRBJ2-7 TRBV27 CASSFLDSSYEQYF TGTGCCAGCAGTTTTTTGGACAGTTCCTACGAGCAGTACTTC
NA NA TRBJ2-5 TRBV28 CASRVPSRETQYF TGTGCCAGCAGGGTCCCAAGCCGAGAGACCCAGTACTTC
NA NA TRBJ2-7 TRBV5-6 CASSLGGYEQYF TGTGCCAGCAGCCTAGGGGGCTACGAGCAGTACTTC
NA TRBD1 TRBJ2-7 TRBV7-9 CASSLAQQGVYEQYF TGTGCCAGCAGCTTAGCCCAACAGGGGGTCTACGAGCAGTACTTC
once TRBD2 TRBJ2-7 TRBV29-1 CSAGTSGSYEQYF TGCAGCGCCGGGACTAGCGGGAGCTACGAGCAGTACTTC
NA NA TRBJ2-3 TRBV11-2 CASSLLPGGTDTQYF TGTGCCAGCAGCTTACTCCCCGGGGGCACAGATACGCAGTATTTT
NA NA TRBJ2-7 TRBV6-6 CASSYSITGLAYEQYF TGTGCCAGCAGTTACTCTATTACAGGTTTGGCCTACGAGCAGTACTTC
NA TRBD1 TRBJ2-5 TRBV7-2 CASSLTGAYQETQYF TGTGCCAGCAGCTTAACAGGGGCCTACCAAGAGACCCAGTACTTC